This TCR beta chain was retrieved from a study of T cell responses to AZD1222 COVID-19 vaccine. Overall study findings and caveats: Spike-specific TCR breadth and depth rose after two AZD1222 doses.

Trimming cost V 6 bases and J 2 bases, with 20 bases left between them. The CDR3 is made up of 16 amino acids. Germline V gives CDR1 MNHEY, CDR2 SVGEGT. With regard to this clone: Its antigen is currently unknown.

The method was immunoSEQ multiplex PCR; TCRdb's version includes in-frame clones alone and lacks a portion of them. Altogether about 78,000 clones are present, approximately 90% being singletons, with the ten largest covering around 3.4%. The receptor's source is an adult who received the AZD1222 COVID-19 vaccine. The starting material was peripheral blood, obtained 28 days after the second AZD1222 dose. The rearrangement links TRBV6-2 or TRBV6-3 to TRBJ2-7; tentative D call: TRBD2 (6 bases). CDR3 sequence: CASSSFTFASAYEQYF. The CDR3 nucleotides are TGTGCCAGCAGCTCCTTCACCTTCGCTAGCGCCTACGAGCAGTACTTC.